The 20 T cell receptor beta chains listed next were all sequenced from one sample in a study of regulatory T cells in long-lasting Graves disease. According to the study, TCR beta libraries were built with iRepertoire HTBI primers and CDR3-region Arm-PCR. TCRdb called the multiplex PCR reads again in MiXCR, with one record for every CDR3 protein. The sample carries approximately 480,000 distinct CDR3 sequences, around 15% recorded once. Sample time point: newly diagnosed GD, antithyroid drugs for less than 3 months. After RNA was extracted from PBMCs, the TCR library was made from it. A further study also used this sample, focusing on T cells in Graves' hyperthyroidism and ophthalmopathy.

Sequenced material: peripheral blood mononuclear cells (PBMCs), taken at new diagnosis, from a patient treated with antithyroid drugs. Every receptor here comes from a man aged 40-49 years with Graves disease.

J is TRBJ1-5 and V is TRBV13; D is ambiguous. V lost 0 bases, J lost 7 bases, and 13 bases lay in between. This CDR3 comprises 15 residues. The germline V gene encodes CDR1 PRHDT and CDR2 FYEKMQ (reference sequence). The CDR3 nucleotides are TGTGCCAGCAGCTTAGGCCACAGCGGGGTACAGCCCCAGCATTTT. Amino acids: CASSLGHSGVQPQHF.

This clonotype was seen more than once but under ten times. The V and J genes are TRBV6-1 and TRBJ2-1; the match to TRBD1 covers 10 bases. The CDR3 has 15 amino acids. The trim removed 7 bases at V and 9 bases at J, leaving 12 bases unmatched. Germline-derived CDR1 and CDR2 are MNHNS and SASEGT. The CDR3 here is CASTPGQGISSEQFF. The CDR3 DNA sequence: TGTGCCAGCACCCCGGGACAGGGGATCTCAAGTGAGCAGTTCTTC.

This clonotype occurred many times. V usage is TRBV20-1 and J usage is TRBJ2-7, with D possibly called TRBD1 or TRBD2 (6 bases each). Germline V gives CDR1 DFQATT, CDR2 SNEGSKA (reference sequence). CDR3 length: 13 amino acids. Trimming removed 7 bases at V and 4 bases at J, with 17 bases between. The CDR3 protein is CSGLVGGLYEQYF. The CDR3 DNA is TGCAGTGGCCTTGTCGGGGGCCTTTACGAGCAGTACTTC.

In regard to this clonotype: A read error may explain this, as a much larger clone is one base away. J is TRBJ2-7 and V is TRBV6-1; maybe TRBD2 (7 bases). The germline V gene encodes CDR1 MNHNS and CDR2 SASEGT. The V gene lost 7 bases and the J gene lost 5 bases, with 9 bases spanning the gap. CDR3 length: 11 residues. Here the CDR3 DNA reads TGTGCCAGCAACGGGGGGCACGAGCAGTACTTC. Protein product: CASNGGHEQYF.

The chain's CDR3 is CSAVLIAEGAEAFF. The CDR3 bases are TGCAGTGCCGTACTGATTGCCGAAGGGGCTGAAGCTTTCTTT. This chain joins TRBV20-1 and TRBJ1-1; maybe TRBD1 (5 bases). In germline, CDR1 is DFQATT, CDR2 SNEGSKA (reference sequence). This CDR3 is built from 14 residues. With 6 bases removed from V and 6 bases from J, the gap between germline ends came to 20 bases.

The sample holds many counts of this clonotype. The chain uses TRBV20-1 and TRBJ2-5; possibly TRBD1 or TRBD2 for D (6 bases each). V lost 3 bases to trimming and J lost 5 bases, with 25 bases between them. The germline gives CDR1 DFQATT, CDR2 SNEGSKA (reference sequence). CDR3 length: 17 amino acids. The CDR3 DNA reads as TGCAGTGCTAGTTCAATCGGCGTGGGGGGCGTAGGGGAGACCCAGTACTTC. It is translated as CSASSIGVGGVGETQYF.

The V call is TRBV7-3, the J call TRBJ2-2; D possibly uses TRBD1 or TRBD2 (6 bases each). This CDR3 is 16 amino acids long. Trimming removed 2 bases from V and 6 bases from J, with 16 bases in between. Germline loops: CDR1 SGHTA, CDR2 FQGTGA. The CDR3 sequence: CASSLYGGDMAGELFF. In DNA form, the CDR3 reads TGTGCCAGCAGCTTATACGGGGGCGATATGGCCGGGGAGCTGTTTTTT.

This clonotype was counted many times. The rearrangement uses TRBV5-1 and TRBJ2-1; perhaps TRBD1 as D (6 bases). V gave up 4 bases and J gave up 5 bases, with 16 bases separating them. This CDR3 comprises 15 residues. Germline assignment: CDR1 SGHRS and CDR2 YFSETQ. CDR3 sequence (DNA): TGCGCCAGCAGCCGGGACGGACAGCCGAACAATGAGCAGTTCTTC. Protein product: CASSRDGQPNNEQFF.

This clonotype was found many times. CDR3 sequence reads: CASSYSGSGTTDTQYF. The CDR3 DNA sequence: TGTGCCAGCAGTTACTCGGGTAGCGGGACTACAGATACGCAGTATTTT. The genes are TRBV6-2 or TRBV6-3 and TRBJ2-3; 8 nucleotides line up with TRBD2. The CDR3 runs 16 residues. V was pared by 0 bases and J by 3 bases, with 5 bases of the junction left unmatched. Germline assignment: CDR1 MNHEY and CDR2 SVGEGT.

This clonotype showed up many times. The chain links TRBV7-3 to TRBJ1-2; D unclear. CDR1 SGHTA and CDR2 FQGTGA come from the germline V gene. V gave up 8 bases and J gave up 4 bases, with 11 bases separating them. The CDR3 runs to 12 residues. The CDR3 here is CASGTESYGYTF. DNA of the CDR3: TGTGCCAGCGGAACAGAGTCCTATGGCTACACCTTC.

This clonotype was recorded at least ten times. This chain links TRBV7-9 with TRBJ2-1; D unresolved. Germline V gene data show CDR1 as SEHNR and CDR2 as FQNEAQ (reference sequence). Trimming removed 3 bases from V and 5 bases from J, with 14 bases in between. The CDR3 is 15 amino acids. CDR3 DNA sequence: TGTGCCAGCAGCTTCGGGCCAGCCGGTAACAATGAGCAGTTCTTC. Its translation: CASSFGPAGNNEQFF. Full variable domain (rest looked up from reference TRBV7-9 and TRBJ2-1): DTGVSQNPRHKITKRGQNVTFRCDPISEHNRLYWYRQTLGQGPEFLTYFQNEAQLEKSRLLSDRFSAERPKGSFSTLEIQRTEQGDSAMYLCASSFGPAGNNEQFFGPGTRLTVL.

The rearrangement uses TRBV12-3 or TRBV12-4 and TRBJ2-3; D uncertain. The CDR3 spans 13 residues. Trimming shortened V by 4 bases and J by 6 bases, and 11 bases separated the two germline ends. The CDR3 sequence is CASSSRVSDTQYF. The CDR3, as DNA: TGTGCCAGCAGTTCACGAGTGTCGGATACGCAGTATTTT.

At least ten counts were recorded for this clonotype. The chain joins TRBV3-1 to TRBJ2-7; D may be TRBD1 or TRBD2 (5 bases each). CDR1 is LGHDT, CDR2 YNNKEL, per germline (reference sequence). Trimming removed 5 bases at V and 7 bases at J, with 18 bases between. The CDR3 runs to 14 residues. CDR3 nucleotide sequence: TGTGCCAGCAGCGTTATGGGCAGGGAGAGAGAGCAGTACTTC. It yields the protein CASSVMGREREQYF.

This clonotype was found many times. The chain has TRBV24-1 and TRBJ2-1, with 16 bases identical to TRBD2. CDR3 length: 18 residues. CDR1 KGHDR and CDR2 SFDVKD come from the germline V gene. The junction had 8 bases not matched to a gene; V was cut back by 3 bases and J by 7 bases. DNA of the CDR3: TGTGCCACCAGTGATGCTCCGGGACTAGCGGGAGGGCCGAATGAGCAGTTCTTC. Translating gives CATSDAPGLAGGPNEQFF.

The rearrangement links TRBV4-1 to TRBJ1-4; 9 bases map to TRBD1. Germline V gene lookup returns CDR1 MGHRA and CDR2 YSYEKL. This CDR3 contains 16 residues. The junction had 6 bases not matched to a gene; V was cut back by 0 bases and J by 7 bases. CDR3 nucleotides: TGCGCCAGCAGCCAAGACCCGGACAGGGGAGGTGAAAAACTGTTTTTT. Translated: CASSQDPDRGGEKLFF.

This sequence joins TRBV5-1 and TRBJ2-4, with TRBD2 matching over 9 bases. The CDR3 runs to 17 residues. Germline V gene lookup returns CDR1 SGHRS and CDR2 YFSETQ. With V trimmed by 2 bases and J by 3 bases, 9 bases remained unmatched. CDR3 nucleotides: TGCGCCAGCAGCTTTAGGGATAGCGGGAGTAGCAAAAACATTCAGTACTTC. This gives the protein CASSFRDSGSSKNIQYF.

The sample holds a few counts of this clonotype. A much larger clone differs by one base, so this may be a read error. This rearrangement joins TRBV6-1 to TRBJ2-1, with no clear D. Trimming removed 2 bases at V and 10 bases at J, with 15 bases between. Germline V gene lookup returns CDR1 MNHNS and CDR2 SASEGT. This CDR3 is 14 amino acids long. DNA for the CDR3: TGTGCCAGCAGTGAATTCGACCGATCCTACGAGCAGTTCTTC. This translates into CASSEFDRSYEQFF.

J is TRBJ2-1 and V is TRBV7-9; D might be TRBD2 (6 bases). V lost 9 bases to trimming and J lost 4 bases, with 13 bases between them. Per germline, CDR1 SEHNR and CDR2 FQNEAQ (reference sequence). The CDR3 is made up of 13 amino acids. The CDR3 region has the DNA TGTGCCAGGGGGGAGGACTCGTACAATGAGCAGTTCTTC. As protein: CARGEDSYNEQFF. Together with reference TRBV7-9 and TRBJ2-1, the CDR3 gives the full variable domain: DTGVSQNPRHKITKRGQNVTFRCDPISEHNRLYWYRQTLGQGPEFLTYFQNEAQLEKSRLLSDRFSAERPKGSFSTLEIQRTEQGDSAMYLCARGEDSYNEQFFGPGTRLTVL.

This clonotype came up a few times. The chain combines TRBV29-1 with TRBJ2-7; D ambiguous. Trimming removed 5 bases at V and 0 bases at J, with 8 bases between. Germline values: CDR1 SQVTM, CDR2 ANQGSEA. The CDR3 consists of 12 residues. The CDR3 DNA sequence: TGCAGCGTTTCACAGAGCTCCTACGAGCAGTACTTC. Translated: CSVSQSSYEQYF.

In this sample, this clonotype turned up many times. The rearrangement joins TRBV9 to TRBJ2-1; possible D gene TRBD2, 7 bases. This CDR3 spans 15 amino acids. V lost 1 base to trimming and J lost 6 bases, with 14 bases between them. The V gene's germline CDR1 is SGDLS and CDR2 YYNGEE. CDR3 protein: CASSVQGGGLNEQFF. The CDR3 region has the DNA TGTGCCAGCAGCGTACAGGGAGGGGGGCTCAATGAGCAGTTCTTC.